Listed here are 14 T cell receptor beta chains from one sample, sequenced in a study of CD8+CD57+ T cells in acquired aplastic anemia. TCR beta VDJ and CDR3 profiles were obtained from a genomic DNA template. One entry per CDR3 protein results from TCRdb running MiXCR on the reads. Among approximately 70,000 distinct CDR3 sequences listed, under 55% were seen once. The sequenced sample consisted of sorted CD4+, CD8+, or CD8+CD57+ T cells (not recorded which) from PBMCs. The source of these receptors is a human donor in good health, serving as a control.

The CDR3 DNA follows: TGTGCCAGCAGCTTAATCCTGTTGAGGGAAGGACGTAATTCACCCCTCCACTTT. Translated, it gives CASSLILLREGRNSPLHF. The chain combines TRBV11-1 with TRBJ1-6; D gene uncertain. Germline CDR1 is SGHAT and CDR2 is FQDESV (reference sequence). The CDR3 loop spans 18 amino acids. Trimming pared 2 bases from V and 6 bases from J, leaving 20 bases between. Full variable domain (outside the CDR3, taken from reference TRBV11-1 and TRBJ1-6): EAEVAQSPRYKITEKSQAVAFWCDPISGHATLYWYRQILGQGPELLVQFQDESVVDDSQLPKDRFSAERLKGVDSTLKIQPAELGDSAMYLCASSLILLREGRNSPLHFGNGTRLTVT.

This clonotype was seen ten or more times. The V and J genes are TRBV2 and TRBJ2-2; 8 bases are shared with TRBD2. The CDR3 is made up of 16 amino acids. From germline, CDR1 is SNHLY and CDR2 FYNNEI. V shed 6 bases and J 6 bases; nucleotides not matched to a gene: 12. CDR3 sequence (DNA): TGTGCCAGCAGCTCCTCCGGGACTAGAATTGCCGGGGAGCTGTTTTTT. Translated: CASSSSGTRIAGELFF.

This clonotype was picked up many times. The chain couples TRBV30 to TRBJ1-1, with D possibly matching TRBD1 (6 bases). This CDR3 comprises 13 residues. Germline V gives CDR1 GTSNPN, CDR2 SVGIG (reference sequence). Trimming left V 2 bases short and J 0 bases short, with 7 bases between. The CDR3 coding sequence is TGTGCCTGGAGTAGGACAGTGAACACTGAAGCTTTCTTT. Its protein product is CAWSRTVNTEAFF.

The rearrangement links TRBV14 to TRBJ2-2; D not resolved. Trimming removed 0 bases at V and 3 bases at J, with 8 bases between. CDR3 size: 15 residues. Germline CDR1 is SGHDN and CDR2 is FVKESK. The CDR3 loop is CASSQDRPDTGELFF. DNA for the CDR3: TGTGCCAGCAGCCAAGATCGTCCTGACACCGGGGAGCTGTTTTTT.

This chain links TRBV4-2 with TRBJ1-2; TRBD1 matches 12 bases. The CDR3 length is 17 residues. Trimming removed 1 base from V and 6 bases from J; junction bases left unmatched: 9. Germline V gene lookup returns CDR1 LGHNA and CDR2 YNFKEQ. CDR3 DNA: TGTGCCAGCAGCCAAGGCTCCGGGACAGGGGGCGCTGATGGCTACACCTTC. This encodes CASSQGSGTGGADGYTF.

This clonotype was observed a few times. The rearrangement links TRBV7-9 to TRBJ1-1; TRBD1 agrees at 7 bases. Germline trimming cut 6 bases from V and 0 bases from J; bases unmatched to any gene: 4. The CDR3 totals 14 residues. Germline V lookup: CDR1 SEHNR, CDR2 FQNEAQ (reference sequence). For the CDR3, the DNA is TGTGCCAGCAGATGGGGACAGATGAACACTGAAGCTTTCTTT. It is translated as CASRWGQMNTEAFF.

This clonotype was counted ten times or more. The V call is TRBV12-1, the J call TRBJ1-2; the table's TRBD1 call for D was not verified on the DNA. TRBV12-1 is listed as a pseudogene. This CDR3 has 13 amino acids. In DNA, the CDR3 is TGTGCCAGCAGCTCTACAGGAGTAACGGGCTACACCTTC. It encodes CASSSTGVTGYTF.

With regard to this clonotype: A much bigger clone sits one base away, suggesting this may be a read error. The CDR3 DNA reads as TGTGCCAGCAGCCAAATCGGGGAGCTGTTTTTT. It is translated as CASSQIGELFF. The rearrangement joins TRBV3-1 to TRBJ2-2; no clear D. CDR3 length: 11 residues. Trimming removed 2 bases at V and 7 bases at J, with 2 bases between. Germline loops: CDR1 LGHDT, CDR2 YNNKEL (reference sequence). Full variable domain (rest looked up from reference TRBV3-1 and TRBJ2-2): DTAVSQTPKYLVTQMGNDKSIKCEQNLGHDTMYWYKQDSKKFLKIMFSYNNKELIINETVPNRFSPKSPDKAHLNLHINSLELGDSAVYFCASSQIGELFFGEGSRLTVL.

J is TRBJ1-6 and V is TRBV15, with D uncertain. Trimming took 1 base from V and 7 from J, leaving 5 bases between them. Germline CDR1 is LNHNV and CDR2 is YYDKDF (reference sequence). This CDR3 is built from 13 residues. Here the CDR3 DNA reads TGTGCCACCAGCAGAGCAGGAAATTCACCCCTCCACTTT. Encoded protein: CATSRAGNSPLHF. The full variable domain, in which reference TRBV15 and TRBJ1-6 provide the parts outside the CDR3, is DAMVIQNPRYQVTQFGKPVTLSCSQTLNHNVMYWYQQKSSQAPKLLFHYYDKDFNNEADTPDNFQSRRPNTSFCFLDIRSPGLGDTAMYLCATSRAGNSPLHFGNGTRLTVT.

The chain employs TRBV29-1 and TRBJ1-4; the D is unclear. Germline lookup yields CDR1 SQVTM and CDR2 ANQGSEA. The CDR3 spans 13 residues. Between the trimmed V and J ends, which lost 7 bases and 2 bases, there was a span of 11 bases. CDR3 sequence: CSANLRTNEKLFF. The CDR3 DNA reads as TGCAGCGCTAACCTCAGGACTAATGAAAAACTGTTTTTT.

The chain couples TRBV12-3 or TRBV12-4 to TRBJ2-2, with D hard to call. Trimming removed 3 bases at V and 1 base at J, with 15 bases between. CDR3 length equals 17 residues. The CDR3 loop is CASSFGSWLGNTGELFF. The CDR3 DNA sequence: TGTGCCAGCAGTTTCGGCTCTTGGCTGGGGAACACCGGGGAGCTGTTTTTT.

The V gene is TRBV19, the J gene TRBJ2-1; 9 nucleotides align to TRBD1. CDR1 is LNHDA and CDR2 is SQIVND in the germline V gene (reference sequence). J was trimmed by 5 bases and V by 6 bases; bases with no gene match: 5. The CDR3 consists of 14 residues. The CDR3 here is CASRPGQGHNEQFF. Written as DNA, the CDR3 is TGTGCCAGTAGACCGGGACAGGGACACAATGAGCAGTTCTTC.

This sequence joins TRBV25-1 and TRBJ2-1; TRBD2 matches at 15 bases. The CDR3 sequence is 16 residues long. V shed 2 bases, J shed 9 bases, and the junction held 5 bases outside the gene matches. Germline V CDR1 and CDR2: MGHDK, SYGVNS. The DNA of the CDR3 is TGTGCCAGCAGTGAAAACGGACTAGCGGGAGGGCGTGAGCAGTTCTTC. It specifies CASSENGLAGGREQFF.

This clonotype was seen repeatedly, ten times or more. CDR3 protein: CASMEGPMNTEAFF. The CDR3, as DNA: TGTGCCAGTATGGAGGGGCCGATGAACACTGAAGCTTTCTTT. This chain uses TRBV19 with TRBJ1-1, with D perhaps TRBD1 (5 bases). Trimming shortened V by 7 bases and J by 0 bases, and 12 bases separated the two germline ends. The CDR3 spans 14 residues. Germline CDR1 LNHDA, CDR2 SQIVND (reference sequence).